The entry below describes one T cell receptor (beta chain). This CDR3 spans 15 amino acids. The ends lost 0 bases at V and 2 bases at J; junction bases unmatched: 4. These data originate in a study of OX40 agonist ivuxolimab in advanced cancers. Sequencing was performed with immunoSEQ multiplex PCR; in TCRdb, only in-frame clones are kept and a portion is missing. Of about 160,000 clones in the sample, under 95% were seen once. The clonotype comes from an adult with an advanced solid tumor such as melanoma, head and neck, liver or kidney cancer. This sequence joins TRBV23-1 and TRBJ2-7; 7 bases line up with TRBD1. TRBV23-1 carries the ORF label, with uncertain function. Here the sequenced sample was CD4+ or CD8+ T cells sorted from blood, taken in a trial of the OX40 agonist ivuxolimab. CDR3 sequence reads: CASSQSGQGAYEQYF. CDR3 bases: TGCGCCAGCAGTCAATCTGGGCAGGGGGCCTACGAGCAGTACTTC.